This TCR beta chain is drawn from a study of T-cell memory formation after mild COVID-19. Regarding the study as a whole: Among contracting clones, CD4+ were mainly CM/EM and CD8+ enriched in EMRA.

This clonotype came up a few times. Antigen: not known. TCRdb re-derived calls from the 5' RACE reads in MiXCR, one entry per CDR3 protein. Of a few hundred thousand distinct CDR3 sequences listed, 16% are singletons. Trimming took 6 bases from V and 0 from J; bases not matched to a gene: 1. This CDR3 region has 14 residues. Looked up from germline, CDR1 is SNHLY and CDR2 is FYNNEI. This chain joins TRBV2 and TRBJ1-5; 8 bases fit TRBD1. The sequenced sample consisted of PBMCs or a T cell subset sorted from them (not recorded which). This TCR was recovered from a man aged 18 to 30 who had mild COVID-19 (a few samples of this study predate the infection). Cell type and time point are not known. The CDR3 coding sequence is TGTGCCAGCAGGGGACAGGCTAGCAATCAGCCCCAGCATTTT. This gives the protein CASRGQASNQPQHF.